Each of the 5 T cell receptor beta chains below was sequenced from the same sample in a study of post-analysis software for immune sequencing data. Study conclusions and caveats: Patients used about 5 TRBV segments, including TRBV5-6, TRBV5-1 and TRBV20-1, more often than controls.

Which antigens these TCRs recognize remains unknown. Prepared libraries of TCR beta cDNA carried unique molecular identifiers. TCRdb re-called the PCR reads with MiXCR, one entry per CDR3 protein. The sample carries around 400,000 distinct CDR3 sequences, approximately 38% recorded once. Sequenced: blood. These receptors all stem from a girl aged 2-10 years with multiple sclerosis.

The J gene is TRBJ1-1, the V gene TRBV12-3 or TRBV12-4, with 9 positions matching TRBD1. V lost 5 bases and J lost 3; bases outside the gene matches: 4. CDR3 length equals 14 residues. The CDR3 bases are TGTGCCAGCAGTCGGGACAGGGAGGACACTGAAGCTTTCTTT. It translates to CASSRDREDTEAFF.

J is TRBJ2-2 and V is TRBV4-3, with 11 bases aligning to TRBD2. CDR3 length equals 18 residues. Germline values: CDR1 LGHNA, CDR2 YSLEER. The trim removed 0 bases at V and 5 bases at J, leaving 8 bases unmatched. CDR3 in DNA: TGCGCCAGCAGCCAAGAAATAGCGGGAGGGCCTTATACCGGGGAGCTGTTTTTT. Its translation is CASSQEIAGGPYTGELFF.

Notes on this clonotype: Compared with germline, one end of the junction differs, possibly owing to a read error. This chain joins TRBV20-1 and TRBJ1-5; D not certain. Germline V gene sequence: CDR1 DFQATT, CDR2 SNEGSKA (reference sequence). The CDR3 has 16 amino acids. The CDR3 bases are TGCAGTGCTAGAGGTGAGGGTTCCGATAGCAATCGGCCCCAGCATTTT. Protein: CSARGEGSDSNRPQHF.

This rearrangement joins TRBV18 to TRBJ2-4; 7 bases fit TRBD1. CDR1 is KGHSH and CDR2 is LQKENI in the germline V gene. J gave up 0 bases and V 9 bases, and 11 bases lay outside the gene matches. The CDR3 has 16 amino acids. CDR3 sequence reads: CASSTRGQLAKNIQYF. The CDR3 DNA reads as TGTGCCAGTTCAACCCGGGGACAGCTAGCCAAAAACATTCAGTACTTC.

V usage is TRBV5-8 and J usage is TRBJ1-6; TRBD1 is a possible D gene (6 bases). Per germline, CDR1 SGHTS and CDR2 YDEGEE. The CDR3 runs to 15 residues. V was shortened by 4 bases and J by 8 bases, with 16 bases between the two germline ends. CDR3 nucleotide sequence: TGTGCCAGCAGCGCCCTGGGGGCCTCTGATTCACCCCTCCACTTT. Residues: CASSALGASDSPLHF.